This T cell receptor (beta chain) is from a study of shared clonotypes between healthy human individuals. General study points: Sequencing depth was a factor that was expected to affect clonotype sharing among donors.

Germline lookup yields CDR1 MNHEY and CDR2 SMNVEV (reference sequence). CDR3 length: 17 residues. V lost 3 bases to trimming and J lost 2 bases; unmatched junction nucleotides: 10. The table came from immunoSEQ multiplex PCR; TCRdb's copy has only in-frame clones and leaves some out. This table has about 1.5 million clones, over 95% appearing once. This clone was counted a single time. What it recognizes is unknown. The TCR sequence derives from a man aged 25-45 years in good health. The sample comprised naive CD4+ T cells sorted from blood. This sample's subset: CD45RA+ positively selected. The rearrangement uses TRBV27 and TRBJ2-1; 7 bases match TRBD2. The CDR3 DNA reads as TGTGCCAGCAGTTTGTGGGGTGAGGGGAGGGCCTACAATGAGCAGTTCTTC. Amino acid sequence: CASSLWGEGRAYNEQFF.